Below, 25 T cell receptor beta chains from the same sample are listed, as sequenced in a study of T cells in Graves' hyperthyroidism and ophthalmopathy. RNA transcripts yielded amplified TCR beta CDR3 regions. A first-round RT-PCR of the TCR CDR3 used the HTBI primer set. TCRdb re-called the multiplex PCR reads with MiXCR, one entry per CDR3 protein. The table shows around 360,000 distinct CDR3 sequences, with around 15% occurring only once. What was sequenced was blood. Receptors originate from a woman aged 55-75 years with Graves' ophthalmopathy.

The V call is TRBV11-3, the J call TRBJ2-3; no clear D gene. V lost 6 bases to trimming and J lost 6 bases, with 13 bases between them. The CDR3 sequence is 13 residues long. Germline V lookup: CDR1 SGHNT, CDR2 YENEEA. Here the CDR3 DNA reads TGTGCCAGCAGTTCTAAAGCGTCGGATACGCAGTATTTT. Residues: CASSSKASDTQYF.

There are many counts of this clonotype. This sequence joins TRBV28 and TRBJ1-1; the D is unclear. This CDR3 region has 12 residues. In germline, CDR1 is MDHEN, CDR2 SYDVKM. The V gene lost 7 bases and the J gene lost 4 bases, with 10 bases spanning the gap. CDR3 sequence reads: CASTHPGTEAFF. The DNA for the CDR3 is TGTGCCAGCACCCACCCGGGCACTGAAGCTTTCTTT.

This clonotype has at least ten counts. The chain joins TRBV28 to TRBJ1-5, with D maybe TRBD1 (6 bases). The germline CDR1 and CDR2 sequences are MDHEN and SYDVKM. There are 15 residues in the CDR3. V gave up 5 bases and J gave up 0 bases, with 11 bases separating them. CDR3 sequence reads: CASSPQGYSNQPQHF. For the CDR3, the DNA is TGTGCCAGCAGTCCCCAGGGGTATAGCAATCAGCCCCAGCATTTT.

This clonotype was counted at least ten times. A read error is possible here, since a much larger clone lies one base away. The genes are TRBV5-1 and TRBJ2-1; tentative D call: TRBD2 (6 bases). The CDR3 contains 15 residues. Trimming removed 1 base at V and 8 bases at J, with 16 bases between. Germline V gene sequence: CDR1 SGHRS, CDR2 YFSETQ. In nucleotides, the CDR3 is TGCGCCAGCAGCTTGAGGTCGGGAGCGCCAGATGAGCAGTTCTTC. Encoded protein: CASSLRSGAPDEQFF.

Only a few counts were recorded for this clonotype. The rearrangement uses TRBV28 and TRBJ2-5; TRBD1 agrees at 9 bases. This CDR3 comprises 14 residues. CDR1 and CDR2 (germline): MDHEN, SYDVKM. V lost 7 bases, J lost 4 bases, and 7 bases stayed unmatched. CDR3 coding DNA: TGTGCCAGCACCGCCGGGACAGGGCCAGAGACCCAGTACTTC. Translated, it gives CASTAGTGPETQYF.

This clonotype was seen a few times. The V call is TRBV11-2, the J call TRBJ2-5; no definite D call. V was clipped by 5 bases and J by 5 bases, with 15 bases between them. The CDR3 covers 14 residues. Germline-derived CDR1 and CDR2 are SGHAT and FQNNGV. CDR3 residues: CASSPPFGQETQYF. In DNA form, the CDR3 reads TGTGCCAGCAGCCCGCCGTTTGGCCAGGAGACCCAGTACTTC.

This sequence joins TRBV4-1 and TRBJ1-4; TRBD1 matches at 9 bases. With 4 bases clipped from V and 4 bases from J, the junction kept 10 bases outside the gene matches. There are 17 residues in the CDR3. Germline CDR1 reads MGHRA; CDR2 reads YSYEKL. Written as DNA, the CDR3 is TGCGCCAGCAGCCCCAGACCGGACAGGGGTAGTAATGAAAAACTGTTTTTT. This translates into CASSPRPDRGSNEKLFF.

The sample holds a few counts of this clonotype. The CDR3 loop is CASSPRMFGEQFF. The CDR3 DNA follows: TGTGCCAGCAGTCCTAGGATGTTCGGTGAGCAGTTCTTC. The chain has TRBV12-3 or TRBV12-4 and TRBJ2-1; D is unresolved. The CDR3 is 13 residues long. V was cut by 5 bases and J by 9 bases, with 14 bases left in between.

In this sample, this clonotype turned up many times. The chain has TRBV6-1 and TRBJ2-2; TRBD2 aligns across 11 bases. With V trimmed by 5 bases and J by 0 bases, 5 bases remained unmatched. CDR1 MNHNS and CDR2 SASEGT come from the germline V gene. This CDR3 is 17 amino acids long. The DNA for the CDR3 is TGTGCCAGCAGTTCGACTAGCGGGATATCGAACACCGGGGAGCTGTTTTTT. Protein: CASSSTSGISNTGELFF.

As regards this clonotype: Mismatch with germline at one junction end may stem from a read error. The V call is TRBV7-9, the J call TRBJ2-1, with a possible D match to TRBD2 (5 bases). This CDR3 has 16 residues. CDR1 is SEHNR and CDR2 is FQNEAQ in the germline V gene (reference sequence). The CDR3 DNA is TGTGCCAGCAGAGCTGGAGGCACCGACTCCTACAATGGGCAGTTCTTC. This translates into CASRAGGTDSYNGQFF.

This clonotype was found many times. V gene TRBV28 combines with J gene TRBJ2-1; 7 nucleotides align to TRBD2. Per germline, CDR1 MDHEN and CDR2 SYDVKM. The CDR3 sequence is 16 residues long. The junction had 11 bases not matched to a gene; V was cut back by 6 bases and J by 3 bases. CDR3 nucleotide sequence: TGTGCCAGCAGCTCGGCGTTTAAGCGGGACTACAATGAGCAGTTCTTC. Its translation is CASSSAFKRDYNEQFF.

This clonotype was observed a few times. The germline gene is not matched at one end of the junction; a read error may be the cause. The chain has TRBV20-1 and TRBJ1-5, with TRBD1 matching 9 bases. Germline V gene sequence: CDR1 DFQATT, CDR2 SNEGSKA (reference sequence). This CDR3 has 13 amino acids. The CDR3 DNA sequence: TGCGGTGCCCGGGACAGGGATTATCAGCCCCAGCATTTT. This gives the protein CGARDRDYQPQHF.

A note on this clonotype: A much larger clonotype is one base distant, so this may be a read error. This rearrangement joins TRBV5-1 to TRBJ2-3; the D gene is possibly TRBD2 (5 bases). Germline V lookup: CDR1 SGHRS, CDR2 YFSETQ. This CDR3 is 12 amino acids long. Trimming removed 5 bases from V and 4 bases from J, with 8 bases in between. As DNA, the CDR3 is TGCGCCAGCAGTGGGGAGTCAGATACGCAGTATTTT. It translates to CASSGESDTQYF.

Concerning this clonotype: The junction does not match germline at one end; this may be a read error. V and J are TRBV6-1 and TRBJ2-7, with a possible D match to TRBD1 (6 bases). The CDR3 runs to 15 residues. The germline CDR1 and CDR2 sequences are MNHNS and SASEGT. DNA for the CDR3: TGTGCCAGCGGTGAAGTGGCAGGGACAACCCACGAGCAGTACTTC. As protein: CASGEVAGTTHEQYF.

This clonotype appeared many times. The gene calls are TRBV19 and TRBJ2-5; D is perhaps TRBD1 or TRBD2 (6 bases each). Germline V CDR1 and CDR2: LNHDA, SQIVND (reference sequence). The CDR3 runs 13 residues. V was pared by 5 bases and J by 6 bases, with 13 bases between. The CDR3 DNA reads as TGTGCCAGTAGTGAGGGGGGTGGAAAGACCCAGTACTTC. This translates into CASSEGGGKTQYF.

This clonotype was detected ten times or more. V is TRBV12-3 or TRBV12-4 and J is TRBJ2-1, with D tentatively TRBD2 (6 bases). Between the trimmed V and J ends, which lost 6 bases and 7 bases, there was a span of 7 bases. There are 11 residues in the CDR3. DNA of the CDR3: TGTGCCAGCAGGGCGGGGAATGAGCAGTTCTTC. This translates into CASRAGNEQFF.

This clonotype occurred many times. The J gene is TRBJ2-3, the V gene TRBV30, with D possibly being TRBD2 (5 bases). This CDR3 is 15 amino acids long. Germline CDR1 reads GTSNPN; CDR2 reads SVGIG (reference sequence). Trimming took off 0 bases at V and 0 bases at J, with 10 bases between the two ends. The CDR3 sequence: CAWSVQRTSTDTQYF. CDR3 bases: TGTGCCTGGAGTGTACAGAGGACTAGCACAGATACGCAGTATTTT.

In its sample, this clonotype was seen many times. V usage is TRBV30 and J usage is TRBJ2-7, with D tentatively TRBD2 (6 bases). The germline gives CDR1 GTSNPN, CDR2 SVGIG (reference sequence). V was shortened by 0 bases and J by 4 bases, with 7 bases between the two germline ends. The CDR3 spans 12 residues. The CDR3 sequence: CAWSVGGYEQYF. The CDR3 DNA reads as TGTGCCTGGAGTGTAGGAGGGTACGAGCAGTACTTC.

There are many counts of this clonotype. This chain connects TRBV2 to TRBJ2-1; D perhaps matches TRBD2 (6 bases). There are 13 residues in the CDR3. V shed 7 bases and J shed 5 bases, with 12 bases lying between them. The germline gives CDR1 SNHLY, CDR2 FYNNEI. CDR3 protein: CASNTGENNEQFF. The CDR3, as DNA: TGTGCCAGCAATACGGGAGAAAACAATGAGCAGTTCTTC. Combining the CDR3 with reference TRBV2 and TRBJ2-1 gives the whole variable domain EPEVTQTPSHQVTQMGQEVILRCVPISNHLYFYWYRQILGQKVEFLVSFYNNEISEKSEIFDDQFSVERPDGSNFTLKIRSTKLEDSAMYFCASNTGENNEQFFGPGTRLTVL.

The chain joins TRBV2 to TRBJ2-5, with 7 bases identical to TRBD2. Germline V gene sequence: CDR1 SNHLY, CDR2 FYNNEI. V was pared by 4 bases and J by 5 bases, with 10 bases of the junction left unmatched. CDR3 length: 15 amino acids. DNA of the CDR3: TGTGCCAGCAGTGTCCGACCGGGAGGAGGCGAGACCCAGTACTTC. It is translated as CASSVRPGGGETQYF.

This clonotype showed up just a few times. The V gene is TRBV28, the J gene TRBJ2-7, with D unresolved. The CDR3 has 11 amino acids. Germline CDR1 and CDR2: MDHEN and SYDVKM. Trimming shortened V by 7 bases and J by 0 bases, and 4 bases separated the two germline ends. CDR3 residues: CASTSSYEQYF. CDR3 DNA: TGTGCCAGCACATCCTCCTACGAGCAGTACTTC.

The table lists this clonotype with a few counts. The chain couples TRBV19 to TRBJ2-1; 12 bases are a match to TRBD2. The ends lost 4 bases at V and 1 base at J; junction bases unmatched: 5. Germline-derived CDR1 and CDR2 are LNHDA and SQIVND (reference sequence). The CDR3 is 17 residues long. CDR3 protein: CASSRTSGIRSYNEQFF. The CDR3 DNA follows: TGTGCCAGTAGTAGGACTAGCGGGATCAGGTCCTACAATGAGCAGTTCTTC.

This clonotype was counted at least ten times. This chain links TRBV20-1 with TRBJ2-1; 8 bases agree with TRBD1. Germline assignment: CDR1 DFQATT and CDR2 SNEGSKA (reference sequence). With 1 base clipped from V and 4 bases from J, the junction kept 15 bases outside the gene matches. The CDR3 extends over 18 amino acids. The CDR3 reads CSARVPMDRARRYNEQFF. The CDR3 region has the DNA TGCAGTGCTAGAGTCCCCATGGACAGGGCCCGAAGGTACAATGAGCAGTTCTTC.

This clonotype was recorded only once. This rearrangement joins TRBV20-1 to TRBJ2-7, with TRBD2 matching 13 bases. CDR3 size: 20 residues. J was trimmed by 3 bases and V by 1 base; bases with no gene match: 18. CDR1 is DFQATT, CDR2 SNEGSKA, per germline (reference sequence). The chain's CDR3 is CSARAPGLAGKVAVFYEQYF. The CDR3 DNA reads TGCAGTGCTAGAGCCCCGGGACTAGCGGGAAAGGTGGCTGTTTTCTACGAGCAGTACTTC.

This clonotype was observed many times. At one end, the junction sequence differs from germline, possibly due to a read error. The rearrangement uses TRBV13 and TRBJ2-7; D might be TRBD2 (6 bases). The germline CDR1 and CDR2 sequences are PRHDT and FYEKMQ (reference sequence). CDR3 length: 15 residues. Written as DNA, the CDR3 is TGTGCCAGCAGCACATACACCGGGAGATCCTCCGAGCAGTACTTC. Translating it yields CASSTYTGRSSEQYF.